This TCR beta chain was sequenced for a study of cytomegalovirus exposure and HLA in healthy donors. Whole-study findings and limits: In vitro assays verified that a few CMV-associated chains recognized CMV antigens specifically. The classifier reportedly diagnosed cytomegalovirus status with high specificity and sensitivity.

From germline, CDR1 is SEHNR and CDR2 FQNEAQ (reference sequence). CDR3 length equals 15 residues. V gave up 0 bases and J gave up 2 bases; unmatched junction bases: 4. For this clone: The antigen is not known.

Clones were sequenced by immunoSEQ multiplex PCR, and TCRdb holds only the in-frame ones, with some missing. The top ten hold around 3% of the sample, which has about 220,000 clones, about 91% seen once. The sequence was obtained from a woman aged 18-29 years in good health and CMV-seronegative. The sequenced material came from PBMCs. The chain uses TRBV7-9 and TRBJ2-7; 7 nucleotides align to TRBD1. Here the CDR3 DNA reads TGTGCCAGCAGCTTAGCCGGACAGGATCCCTACGAGCAGTACTTC. Encoded protein: CASSLAGQDPYEQYF.